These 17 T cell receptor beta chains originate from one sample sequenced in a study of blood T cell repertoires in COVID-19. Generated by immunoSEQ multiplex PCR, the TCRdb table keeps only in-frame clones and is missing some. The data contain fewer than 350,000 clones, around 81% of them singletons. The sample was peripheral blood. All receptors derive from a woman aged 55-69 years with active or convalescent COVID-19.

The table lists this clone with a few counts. The CDR3 coding sequence is TGTGCCAGCGGCCAGGGGTCCGAAGCTTTCTTT. Translation gives CASGQGSEAFF. The chain has TRBV6-2 or TRBV6-3 and TRBJ1-1, with D perhaps matching TRBD1 (6 bases). Trimming stripped 8 bases from V and 8 bases from J, with 12 bases between. The CDR3 runs 11 residues. Germline V gives CDR1 MNHEY, CDR2 SVGEGT.

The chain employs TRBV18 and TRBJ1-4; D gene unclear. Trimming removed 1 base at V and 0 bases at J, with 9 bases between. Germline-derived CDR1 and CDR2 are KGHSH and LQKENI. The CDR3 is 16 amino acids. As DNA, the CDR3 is TGTGCCAGCTCACCACGAACTAGGGCAACTAATGAAAAACTGTTTTTT. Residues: CASSPRTRATNEKLFF. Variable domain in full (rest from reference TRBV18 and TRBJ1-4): NAGVMQNPRHLVRRRGQEARLRCSPMKGHSHVYWYRQLPEEGLKFMVYLQKENIIDESGMPKERFSAEFPKEGPSILRIQQVVRGDSAAYFCASSPRTRATNEKLFFGSGTQLSVL.

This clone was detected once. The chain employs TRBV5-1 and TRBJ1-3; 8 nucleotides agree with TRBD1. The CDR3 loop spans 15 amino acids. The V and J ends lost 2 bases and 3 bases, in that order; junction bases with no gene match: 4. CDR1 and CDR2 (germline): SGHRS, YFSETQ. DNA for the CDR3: TGCGCCAGCAGCTTACGGACAGGGAGTGGAAACACCATATATTTT. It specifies CASSLRTGSGNTIYF.

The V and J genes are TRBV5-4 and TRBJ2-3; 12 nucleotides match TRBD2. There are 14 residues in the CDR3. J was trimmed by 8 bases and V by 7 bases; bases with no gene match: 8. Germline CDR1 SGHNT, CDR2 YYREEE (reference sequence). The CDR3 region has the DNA TGTGCCAGCGACCTAGCGGGGGGGCTGGGTACGCAGTATTTT. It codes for CASDLAGGLGTQYF.

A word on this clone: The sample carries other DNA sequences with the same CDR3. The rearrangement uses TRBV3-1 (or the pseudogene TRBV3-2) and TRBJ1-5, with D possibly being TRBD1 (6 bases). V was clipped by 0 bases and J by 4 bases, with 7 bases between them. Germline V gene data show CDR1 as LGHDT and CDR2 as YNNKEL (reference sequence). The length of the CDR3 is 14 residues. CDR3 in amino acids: CASSQDRGNQPQHF. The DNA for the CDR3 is TGTGCCAGCAGCCAAGACAGGGGTAATCAGCCCCAGCATTTT.

The CDR3 coding sequence is TGCAGCGCCCAGTCAGGCGAAAAACTGTTTTTT. This codes for CSAQSGEKLFF. This sequence joins TRBV20-1 and TRBJ1-4, with unresolved D. The CDR3 spans 11 residues. CDR1 is DFQATT and CDR2 is SNEGSKA in the germline V gene (reference sequence).

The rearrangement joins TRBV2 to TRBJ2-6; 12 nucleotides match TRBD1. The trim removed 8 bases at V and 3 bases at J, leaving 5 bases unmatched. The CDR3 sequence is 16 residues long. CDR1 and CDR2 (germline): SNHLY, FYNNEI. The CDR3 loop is CASFRDRGLGANVLTF. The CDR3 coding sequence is TGTGCCAGCTTCCGGGACAGGGGGCTTGGGGCCAACGTCCTGACTTTC. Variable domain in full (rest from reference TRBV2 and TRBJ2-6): EPEVTQTPSHQVTQMGQEVILRCVPISNHLYFYWYRQILGQKVEFLVSFYNNEISEKSEIFDDQFSVERPDGSNFTLKIRSTKLEDSAMYFCASFRDRGLGANVLTFGAGSRLTVL.

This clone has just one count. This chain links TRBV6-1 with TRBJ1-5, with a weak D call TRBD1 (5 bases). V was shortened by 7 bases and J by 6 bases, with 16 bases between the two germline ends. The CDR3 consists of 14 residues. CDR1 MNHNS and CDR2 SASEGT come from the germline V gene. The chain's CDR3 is CASTPIRAGQPQHF. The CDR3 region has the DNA TGTGCCAGCACCCCGATCAGGGCTGGTCAGCCCCAGCATTTT.

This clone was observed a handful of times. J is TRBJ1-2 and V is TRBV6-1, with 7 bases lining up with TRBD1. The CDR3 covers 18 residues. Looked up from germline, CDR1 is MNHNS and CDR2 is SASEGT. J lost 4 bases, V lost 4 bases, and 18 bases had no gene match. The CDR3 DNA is TGTGCCAGCAGTGTGACTGGCATCCGCAGGGGGAAGGGCTATGGCTACACCTTC. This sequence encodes CASSVTGIRRGKGYGYTF.

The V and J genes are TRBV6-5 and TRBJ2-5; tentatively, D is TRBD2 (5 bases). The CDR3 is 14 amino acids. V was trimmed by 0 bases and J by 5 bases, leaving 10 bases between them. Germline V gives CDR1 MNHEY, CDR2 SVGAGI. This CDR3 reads CASSYSPRAETQYF. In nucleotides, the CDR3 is TGTGCCAGCAGTTACTCTCCGAGGGCGGAGACCCAGTACTTC.

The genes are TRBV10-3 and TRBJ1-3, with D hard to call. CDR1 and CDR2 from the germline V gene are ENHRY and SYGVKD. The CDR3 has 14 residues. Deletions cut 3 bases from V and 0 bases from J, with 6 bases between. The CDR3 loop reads CAISDPYSGNTIYF. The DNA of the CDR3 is TGTGCCATCAGTGACCCGTACTCTGGAAACACCATATATTTT.

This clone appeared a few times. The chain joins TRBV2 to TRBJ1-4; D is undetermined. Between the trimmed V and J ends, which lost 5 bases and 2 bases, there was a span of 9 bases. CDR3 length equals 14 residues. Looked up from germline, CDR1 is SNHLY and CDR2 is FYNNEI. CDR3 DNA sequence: TGTGCCAGCAGTCCTTCTTCCACTAATGAAAAACTGTTTTTT. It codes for CASSPSSTNEKLFF. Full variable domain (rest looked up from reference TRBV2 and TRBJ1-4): EPEVTQTPSHQVTQMGQEVILRCVPISNHLYFYWYRQILGQKVEFLVSFYNNEISEKSEIFDDQFSVERPDGSNFTLKIRSTKLEDSAMYFCASSPSSTNEKLFFGSGTQLSVL.

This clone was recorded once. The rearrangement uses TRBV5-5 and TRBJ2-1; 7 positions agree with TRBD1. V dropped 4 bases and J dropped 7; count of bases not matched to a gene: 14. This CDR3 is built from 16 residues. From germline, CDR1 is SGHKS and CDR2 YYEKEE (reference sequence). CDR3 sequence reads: CASSRRGPASSNEQFF. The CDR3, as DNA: TGTGCCAGCAGCCGTAGGGGGCCAGCTTCATCGAATGAGCAGTTCTTC.

As DNA, the CDR3 is TGCAGCGTGGAAATCACAGGGTCGACGTGGCAGTACTTC. Protein product: CSVEITGSTWQYF. The chain has TRBV29-1 and TRBJ2-7, with D perhaps matching TRBD1 (6 bases). The CDR3 contains 13 residues. V lost 6 bases to trimming and J lost 9 bases, with 21 bases between them. Germline V gives CDR1 SQVTM, CDR2 ANQGSEA.

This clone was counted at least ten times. The CDR3 DNA follows: TGCGCCAGCAGCCAAGATCAGGCGAGCGGGGGTTTCTACGAGCAGTACTTC. It is translated as CASSQDQASGGFYEQYF. V usage is TRBV4-1 and J usage is TRBJ2-7; 8 bases fit TRBD2. Germline V gene sequence: CDR1 MGHRA, CDR2 YSYEKL. Losses at the gene ends were 0 bases for V and 3 bases for J; bases not matched to a gene: 10. The CDR3 loop spans 17 amino acids.

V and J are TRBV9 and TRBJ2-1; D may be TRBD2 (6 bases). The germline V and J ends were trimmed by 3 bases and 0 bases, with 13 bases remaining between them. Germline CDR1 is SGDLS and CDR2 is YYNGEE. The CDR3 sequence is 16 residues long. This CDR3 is CASSALGRGSYNEQFF. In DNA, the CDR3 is TGTGCCAGCAGCGCTCTCGGGCGGGGCTCCTACAATGAGCAGTTCTTC.

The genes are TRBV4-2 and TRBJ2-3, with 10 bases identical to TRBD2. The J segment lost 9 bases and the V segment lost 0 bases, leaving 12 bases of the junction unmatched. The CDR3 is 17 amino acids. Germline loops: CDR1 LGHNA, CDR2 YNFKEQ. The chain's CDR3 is CASSQERASGREVTQYF. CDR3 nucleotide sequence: TGTGCCAGCAGCCAAGAGCGGGCTAGCGGGAGAGAGGTGACGCAGTATTTT.